This T cell receptor beta chain was captured in a study of blood T cells in healthy people across ages. Turning to the study itself: Template switching captured about one barcoded beta molecule per two T cells.

V was cut by 5 bases and J by 0 bases, with 11 bases left in between. Germline CDR1 MNHEY, CDR2 SVGEGT. The CDR3 spans 14 residues. Through a sample-barcoded 5' primer and a J-beta primer mix, a second PCR was run for roughly 6 to 11 cycles. TCRdb processed the 5' RACE reads anew with MiXCR; each CDR3 protein has one entry. Of about 970,000 distinct CDR3 sequences in the sample, roughly half were seen once. With respect to this clonotype: The antigen is unknown.

Study-wide results and caveats: Shifts in expanded clonotypes may have been confounded by donor CMV status, which was unknown. The long-lived group displayed more naive CD4+ cells, plus higher diversity, than the aged donors did.

The genes are TRBV6-2 or TRBV6-3 and TRBJ2-7, with no clear D. Sequencing input: blood. This receptor was identified in a woman in her fifties or sixties in good health. CDR3 residues: CASSESVFSYEQYF. Here the CDR3 DNA reads TGTGCCAGCAGTGAAAGCGTATTCTCCTACGAGCAGTACTTC.